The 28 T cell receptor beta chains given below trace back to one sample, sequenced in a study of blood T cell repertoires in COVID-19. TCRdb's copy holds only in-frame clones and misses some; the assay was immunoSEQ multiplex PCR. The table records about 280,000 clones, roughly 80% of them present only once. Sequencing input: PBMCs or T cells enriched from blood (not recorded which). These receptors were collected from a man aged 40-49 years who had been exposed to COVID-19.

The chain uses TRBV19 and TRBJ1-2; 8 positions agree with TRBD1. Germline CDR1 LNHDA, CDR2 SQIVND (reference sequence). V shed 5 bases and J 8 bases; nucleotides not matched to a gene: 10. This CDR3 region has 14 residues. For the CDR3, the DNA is TGTGCCAGTAGTTCCCGACAGGGGCGAGGAGGCTACACCTTC. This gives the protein CASSSRQGRGGYTF.

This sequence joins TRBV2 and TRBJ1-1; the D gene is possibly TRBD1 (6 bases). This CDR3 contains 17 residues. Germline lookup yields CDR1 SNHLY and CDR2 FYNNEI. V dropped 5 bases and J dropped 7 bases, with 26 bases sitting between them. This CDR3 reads CASSPTGRENNRVEAFF. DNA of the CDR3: TGTGCCAGCAGTCCCACAGGGAGGGAAAATAATAGGGTTGAAGCTTTCTTT.

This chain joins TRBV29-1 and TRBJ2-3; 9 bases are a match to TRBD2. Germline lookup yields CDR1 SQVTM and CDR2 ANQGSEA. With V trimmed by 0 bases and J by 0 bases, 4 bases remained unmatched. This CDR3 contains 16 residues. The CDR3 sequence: CSVEEWTSASTDTQYF. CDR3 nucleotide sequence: TGCAGCGTTGAAGAGTGGACTAGCGCTAGCACAGATACGCAGTATTTT.

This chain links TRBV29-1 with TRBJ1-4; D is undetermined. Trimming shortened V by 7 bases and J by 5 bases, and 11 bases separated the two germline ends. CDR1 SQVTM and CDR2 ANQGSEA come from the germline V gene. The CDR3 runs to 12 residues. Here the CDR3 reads CSAKNANEKLFF. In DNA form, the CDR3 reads TGCAGCGCCAAAAATGCGAATGAAAAACTGTTTTTT.

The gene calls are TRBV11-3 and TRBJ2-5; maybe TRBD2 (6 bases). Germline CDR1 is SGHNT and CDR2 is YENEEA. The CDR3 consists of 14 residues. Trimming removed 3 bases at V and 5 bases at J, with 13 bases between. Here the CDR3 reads CASSFPEGRETQYF. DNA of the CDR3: TGTGCCAGCAGCTTCCCGGAGGGGAGGGAGACCCAGTACTTC.

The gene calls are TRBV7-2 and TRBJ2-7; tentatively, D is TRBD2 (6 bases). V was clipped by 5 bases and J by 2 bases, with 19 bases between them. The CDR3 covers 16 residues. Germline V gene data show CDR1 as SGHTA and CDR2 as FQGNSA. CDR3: CASSPNPGLLTYEQYF. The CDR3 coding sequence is TGTGCCAGCAGCCCTAACCCGGGACTGTTGACCTACGAGCAGTACTTC.

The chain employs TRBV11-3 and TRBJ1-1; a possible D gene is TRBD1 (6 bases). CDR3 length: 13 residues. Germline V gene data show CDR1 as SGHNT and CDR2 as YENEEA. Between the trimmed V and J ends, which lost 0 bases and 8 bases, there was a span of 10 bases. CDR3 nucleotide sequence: TGTGCCAGCAGCTTAGATAGGGGGGGCGAAGCTTTCTTT. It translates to CASSLDRGGEAFF. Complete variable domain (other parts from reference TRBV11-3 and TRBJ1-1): EAGVVQSPRYKIIEKKQPVAFWCNPISGHNTLYWYLQNLGQGPELLIRYENEEAVDDSQLPKDRFSAERLKGVDSTLKIQPAELGDSAVYLCASSLDRGGEAFFGQGTRLTVV.

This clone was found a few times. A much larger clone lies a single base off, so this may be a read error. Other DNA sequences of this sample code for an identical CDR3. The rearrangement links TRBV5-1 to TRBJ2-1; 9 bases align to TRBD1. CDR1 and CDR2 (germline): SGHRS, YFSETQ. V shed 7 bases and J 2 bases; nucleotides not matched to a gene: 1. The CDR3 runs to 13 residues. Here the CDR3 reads CASGDRAYNEQFF. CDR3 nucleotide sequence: TGCGCCAGCGGGGACAGGGCCTACAATGAGCAGTTCTTC.

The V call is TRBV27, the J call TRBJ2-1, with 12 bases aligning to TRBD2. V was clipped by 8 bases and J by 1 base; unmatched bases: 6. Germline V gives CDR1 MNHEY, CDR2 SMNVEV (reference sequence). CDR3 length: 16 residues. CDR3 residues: CASRLGLAGSYNEQFF. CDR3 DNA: TGTGCCAGCCGACTGGGACTAGCGGGTTCCTACAATGAGCAGTTCTTC.

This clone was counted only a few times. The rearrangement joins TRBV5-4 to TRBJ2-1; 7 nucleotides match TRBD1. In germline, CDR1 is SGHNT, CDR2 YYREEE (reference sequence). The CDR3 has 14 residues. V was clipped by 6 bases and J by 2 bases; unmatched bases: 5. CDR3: CASKGASPYNEQFF. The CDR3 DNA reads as TGTGCCAGCAAGGGGGCATCACCCTACAATGAGCAGTTCTTC.

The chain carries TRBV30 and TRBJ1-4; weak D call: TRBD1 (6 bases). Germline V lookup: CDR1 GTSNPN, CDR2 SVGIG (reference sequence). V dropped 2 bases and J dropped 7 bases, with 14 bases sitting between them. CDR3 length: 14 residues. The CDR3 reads CAWSSGAGGEKLFF. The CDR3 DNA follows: TGTGCCTGGAGTTCGGGGGCGGGGGGTGAAAAACTGTTTTTT.

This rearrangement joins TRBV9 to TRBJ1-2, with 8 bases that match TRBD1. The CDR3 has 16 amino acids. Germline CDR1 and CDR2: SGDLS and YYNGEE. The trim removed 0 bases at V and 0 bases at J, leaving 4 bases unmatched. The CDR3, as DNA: TGTGCCAGCAGCGTAGACCCGGGACAGGCTAACTATGGCTACACCTTC. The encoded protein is CASSVDPGQANYGYTF. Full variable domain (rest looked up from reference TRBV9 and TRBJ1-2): DSGVTQTPKHLITATGQRVTLRCSPRSGDLSVYWYQQSLDQGLQFLIQYYNGEERAKGNILERFSAQQFPDLHSELNLSSLELGDSALYFCASSVDPGQANYGYTFGSGTRLTVV.

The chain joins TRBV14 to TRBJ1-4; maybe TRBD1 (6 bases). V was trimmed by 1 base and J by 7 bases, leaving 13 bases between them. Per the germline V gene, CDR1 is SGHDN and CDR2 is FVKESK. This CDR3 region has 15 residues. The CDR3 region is CASSQVGGPGEKLFF. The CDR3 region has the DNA TGTGCCAGCAGCCAAGTCGGGGGGCCAGGTGAAAAACTGTTTTTT.

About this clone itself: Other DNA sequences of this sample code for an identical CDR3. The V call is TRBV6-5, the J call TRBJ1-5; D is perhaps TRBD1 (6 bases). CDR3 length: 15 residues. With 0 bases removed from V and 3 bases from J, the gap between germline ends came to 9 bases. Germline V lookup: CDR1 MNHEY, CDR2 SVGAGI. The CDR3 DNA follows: TGTGCCAGCAGTTACTCGAGGGGGTCCAATCAGCCCCAGCATTTT. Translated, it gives CASSYSRGSNQPQHF.

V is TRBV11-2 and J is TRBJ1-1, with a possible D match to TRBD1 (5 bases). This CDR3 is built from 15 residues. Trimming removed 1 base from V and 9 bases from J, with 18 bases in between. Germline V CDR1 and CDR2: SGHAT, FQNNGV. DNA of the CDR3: TGTGCCAGCAGCTTAGTGGGGGTGGCGGGACTTAAAGCTTTCTTT. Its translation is CASSLVGVAGLKAFF.

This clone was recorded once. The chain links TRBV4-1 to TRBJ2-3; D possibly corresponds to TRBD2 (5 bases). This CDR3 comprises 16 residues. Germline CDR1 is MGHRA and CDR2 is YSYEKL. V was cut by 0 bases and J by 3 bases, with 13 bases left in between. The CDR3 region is CASSQEGLAGTDTQYF. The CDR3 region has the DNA TGCGCCAGCAGCCAAGAGGGCCTAGCCGGGACAGATACGCAGTATTTT.

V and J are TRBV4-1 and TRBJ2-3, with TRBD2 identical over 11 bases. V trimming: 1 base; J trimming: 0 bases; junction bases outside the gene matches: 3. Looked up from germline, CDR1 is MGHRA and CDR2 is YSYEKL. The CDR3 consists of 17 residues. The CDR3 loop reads CASSQAPSGRSTDTQYF. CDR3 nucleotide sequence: TGCGCCAGCAGCCAAGCCCCTAGCGGGAGGAGCACAGATACGCAGTATTTT.

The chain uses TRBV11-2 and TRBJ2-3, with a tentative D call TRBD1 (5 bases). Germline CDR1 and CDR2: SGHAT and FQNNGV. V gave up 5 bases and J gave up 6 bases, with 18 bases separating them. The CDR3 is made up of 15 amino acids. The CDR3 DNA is TGTGCCAGCAGCCGGCAGGGCAGTACGTGGGATACGCAGTATTTT. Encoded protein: CASSRQGSTWDTQYF.

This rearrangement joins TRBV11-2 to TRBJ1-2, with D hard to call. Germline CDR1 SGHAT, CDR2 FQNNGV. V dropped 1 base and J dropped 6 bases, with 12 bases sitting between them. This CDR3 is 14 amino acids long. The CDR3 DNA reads TGTGCCAGCAGCTTAGCTGGGGAGTGGAATGGCTACACCTTC. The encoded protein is CASSLAGEWNGYTF. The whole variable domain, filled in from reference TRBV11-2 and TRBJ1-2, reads EAGVAQSPRYKIIEKRQSVAFWCNPISGHATLYWYQQILGQGPKLLIQFQNNGVVDDSQLPKDRFSAERLKGVDSTLKIQPAKLEDSAVYLCASSLAGEWNGYTFGSGTRLTVV.

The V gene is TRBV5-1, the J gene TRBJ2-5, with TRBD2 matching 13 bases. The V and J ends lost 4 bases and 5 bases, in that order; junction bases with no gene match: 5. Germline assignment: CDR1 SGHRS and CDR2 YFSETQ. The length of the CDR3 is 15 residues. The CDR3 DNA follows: TGCGCCAGCAGCCCCGGGACTAGCGGGATGGAGACCCAGTACTTC. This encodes CASSPGTSGMETQYF. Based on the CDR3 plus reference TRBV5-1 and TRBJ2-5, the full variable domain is KAGVTQTPRYLIKTRGQQVTLSCSPISGHRSVSWYQQTPGQGLQFLFEYFSETQRNKGNFPGRFSGRQFSNSRSEMNVSTLELGDSALYLCASSPGTSGMETQYFGPGTRLLVL.

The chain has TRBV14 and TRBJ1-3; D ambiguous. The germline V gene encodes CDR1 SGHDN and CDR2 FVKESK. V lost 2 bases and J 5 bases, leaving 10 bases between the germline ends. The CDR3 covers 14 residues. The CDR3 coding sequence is TGTGCCAGCAGCCAATCGTACGGGAGAAACACCATATATTTT. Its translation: CASSQSYGRNTIYF.

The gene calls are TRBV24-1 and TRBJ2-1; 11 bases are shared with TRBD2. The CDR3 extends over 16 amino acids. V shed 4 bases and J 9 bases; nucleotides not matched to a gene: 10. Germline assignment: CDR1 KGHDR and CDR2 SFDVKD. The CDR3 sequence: CATSDTTSGIAGEQFF. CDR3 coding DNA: TGTGCCACCAGTGACACGACTAGCGGGATAGCCGGTGAGCAGTTCTTC.

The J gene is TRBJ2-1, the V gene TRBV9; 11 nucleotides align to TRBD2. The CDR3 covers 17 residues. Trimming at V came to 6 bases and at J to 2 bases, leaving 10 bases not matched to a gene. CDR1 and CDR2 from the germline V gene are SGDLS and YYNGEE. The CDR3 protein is CASTRFLAGGPYNEQFF. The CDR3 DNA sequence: TGTGCCAGCACCCGATTCCTAGCGGGAGGTCCCTACAATGAGCAGTTCTTC.

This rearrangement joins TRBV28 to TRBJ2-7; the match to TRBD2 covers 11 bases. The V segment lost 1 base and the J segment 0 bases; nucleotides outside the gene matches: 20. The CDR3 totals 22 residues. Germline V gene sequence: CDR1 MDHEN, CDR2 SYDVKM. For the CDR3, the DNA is TGTGCCAGCAGTTTATACCCCCCCCTACTAGCGGGAGCTGATAGGAGCTCCTACGAGCAGTACTTC. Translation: CASSLYPPLLAGADRSSYEQYF.

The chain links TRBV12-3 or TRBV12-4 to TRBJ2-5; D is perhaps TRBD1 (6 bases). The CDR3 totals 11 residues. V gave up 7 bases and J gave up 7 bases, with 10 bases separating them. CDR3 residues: CASTGAGTQYF. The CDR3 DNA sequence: TGTGCCAGCACAGGGGCGGGGACCCAGTACTTC.

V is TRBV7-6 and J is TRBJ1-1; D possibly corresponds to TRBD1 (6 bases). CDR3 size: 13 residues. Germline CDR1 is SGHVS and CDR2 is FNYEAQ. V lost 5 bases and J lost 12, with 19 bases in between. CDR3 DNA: TGTGCCAGCAGCGAGTCCACGGGACATAGGCCTTTCTTT. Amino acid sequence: CASSESTGHRPFF.

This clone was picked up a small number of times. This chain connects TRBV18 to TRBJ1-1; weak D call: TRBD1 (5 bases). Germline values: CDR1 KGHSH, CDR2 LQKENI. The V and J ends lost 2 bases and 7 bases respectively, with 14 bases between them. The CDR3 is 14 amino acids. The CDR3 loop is CASSPTEGMSEAFF. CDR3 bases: TGTGCCAGCTCACCAACGGAGGGGATGAGTGAAGCTTTCTTT.

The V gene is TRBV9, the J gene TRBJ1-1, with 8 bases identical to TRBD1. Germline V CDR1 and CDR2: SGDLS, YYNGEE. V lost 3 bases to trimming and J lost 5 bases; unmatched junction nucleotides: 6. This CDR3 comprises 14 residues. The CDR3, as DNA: TGTGCCAGCAGCGACTGGACAGGGAGTACTGAAGCTTTCTTT. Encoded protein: CASSDWTGSTEAFF.